This T cell receptor beta chain emerged from a study of blood T cell repertoires in COVID-19. The trim removed 0 bases at V and 2 bases at J, leaving 6 bases unmatched. This CDR3 has 16 amino acids. Germline CDR1 is MNHNY and CDR2 is SVGAGI (reference sequence). Profiled with immunoSEQ multiplex PCR; TCRdb holds only in-frame clones, not every one. Here the sample spans roughly 190,000 clones, about 85% being singletons. Sequencing input: peripheral blood. The chain links TRBV6-6 to TRBJ2-5; 7 bases are shared with TRBD2. The clonotype was recovered from a man aged 60 to 75 with active or convalescent COVID-19. CDR3 sequence (DNA): TGTGCCAGCAGTTACTCGGAGCGACTAGCTCAAGAGACCCAGTACTTC. Translating gives CASSYSERLAQETQYF.